This T cell receptor beta chain was sequenced during a study of human T cells and chemical hapten exposure. Findings and caveats of the study: After DPC sensitization, TCRs above 1 in 1000 frequency showed no change.

In this sample, this clonotype turned up many times. Its specificity is unknown. Germline V CDR1 and CDR2: LGHNT, FRNRAP. Losses at the gene ends were 3 bases for V and 5 bases for J; bases not matched to a gene: 30. CDR3 length: 23 residues. The library labeled individual cDNA molecules by adding unique molecular identifiers to them. In the original workflow: A typical sample had some 96,000 TCRs, with roughly 23,224 to 690,600 overall. TCRdb redid the calling of the 5' RACE reads with MiXCR, one entry per CDR3 protein. For this entry, the V and J calls and clone size follow TCRdb and not the study's own pipeline. This table has under 85,000 distinct CDR3 sequences, about 8% appearing once. The authors' total RNA extraction used unfractionated whole blood.

The origin of this receptor is a male donor in good health. This chain joins TRBV12-5 and TRBJ2-1; 8 positions agree with TRBD2. DNA for the CDR3: TGTGCTAGTGGTTTAGATCGGACAGAGCCGGGACTAGGTCCTCTTTGGGGGCACAATGAGCAGTTCTTC. This encodes CASGLDRTEPGLGPLWGHNEQFF.